One sample yielded the 27 T cell receptor beta chains listed below, sequenced in a study of blood T cells in healthy people across ages. The second PCR ran 7 to 11 cycles with a sample-barcoded 5' primer and J-beta primers. TCRdb fed the 5' RACE reads into MiXCR, producing one record per CDR3 protein. The sample holds about 380,000 distinct CDR3 sequences; over 45% are singletons and the top ten take 45% to 55%. The sample taken for sequencing was blood. The receptors were gathered from a man between 60 and 70 years old in good health.

This chain links TRBV5-1 with TRBJ2-5; weak D call: TRBD1 (6 bases). The V end was cut by 4 bases, the J end by 2 bases, with 15 bases between. CDR1 is SGHRS, CDR2 YFSETQ, per germline. This CDR3 contains 15 residues. As DNA, the CDR3 is TGCGCCAGCAGCCAGGGACATTCGTTACAAGAGACCCAGTACTTC. Translating it yields CASSQGHSLQETQYF.

To note about this clonotype: A clone one base away is much larger, so this may be a read error. V is TRBV20-1 and J is TRBJ2-1; maybe TRBD2 (5 bases). This CDR3 spans 15 amino acids. Looked up from germline, CDR1 is DFQATT and CDR2 is SNEGSKA (reference sequence). For the CDR3, the DNA is TGCAGTGCTAGAGATATAAGGCTACCCGCGGGTGAGCAGTCCTTC. This sequence encodes CSARDIRLPAGEQSF.

The chain couples TRBV29-1 to TRBJ1-2, with D perhaps matching TRBD1 (6 bases). The CDR3 runs 14 residues. Trimming removed 7 bases at V and 2 bases at J, with 17 bases between. Per germline, CDR1 SQVTM and CDR2 ANQGSEA. The CDR3 region has the DNA TGCAGCGGGGCAACGGGACACACGAACTATGGCTACACCTTC. It codes for CSGATGHTNYGYTF.

This clonotype was observed a few times. A much larger clone sits a single nucleotide away, making a read error possible. This chain connects TRBV20-1 to TRBJ2-5, with TRBD2 as a possible D gene (6 bases). CDR3 length: 15 amino acids. V was shortened by 0 bases and J by 1 base, with 12 bases between the two germline ends. Germline CDR1 is DFQATT and CDR2 is SNEGSKA (reference sequence). The CDR3 protein is CSARDVRGAQETQYF. CDR3 DNA: TGCAGTGCTAGAGATGTTCGCGGGGCCCAAGAGACCCAGTACTTC.

This clonotype was observed a few times. V is TRBV27 and J is TRBJ2-7; the D gene is possibly TRBD2 (5 bases). V lost 6 bases to trimming and J lost 3 bases, with 12 bases between them. This CDR3 spans 13 amino acids. Germline values: CDR1 MNHEY, CDR2 SMNVEV (reference sequence). CDR3 in DNA: TGTGCCAGCAGAACGGGGTTCTACTACGAGCAGTACTTC. Protein sequence: CASRTGFYYEQYF.

The rearrangement links TRBV20-1 to TRBJ2-1; D gene ambiguous. Trimming left V 7 bases short and J 8 bases short, with 15 bases between. This CDR3 is 12 amino acids long. Germline V CDR1 and CDR2: DFQATT, SNEGSKA (reference sequence). In nucleotides, the CDR3 is TGCAGTGTTCCGGAGCAGACGGATGAGCAGTTCTTC. It specifies CSVPEQTDEQFF.

This clonotype came up a few times. The chain carries TRBV6-5 and TRBJ2-5, with 8 bases that match TRBD1. V shed 6 bases, J shed 11 bases, and the junction held 8 bases outside the gene matches. The germline V gene has CDR1 MNHEY and CDR2 SVGAGI. This CDR3 is 12 amino acids long. CDR3 region: CASSTGGSEQYF. For the CDR3, the DNA is TGTGCCAGCAGCACAGGGGGGTCGGAGCAGTACTTC.

This chain connects TRBV20-1 to TRBJ1-4; 7 bases are a match to TRBD1. This CDR3 comprises 15 residues. Germline loops: CDR1 DFQATT, CDR2 SNEGSKA (reference sequence). V shed 1 base, J shed 13 bases, and the junction held 15 bases outside the gene matches. CDR3 DNA sequence: TGCAGTGCTAGAGGGGGCGGGACAGCTTTCGGGGGACTGTTTTTT. As protein: CSARGGGTAFGGLFF.

This clonotype was recorded a few times. A junction end diverges from the germline sequence, so it may reflect a read error. The V call is TRBV7-9, the J call TRBJ2-7, with D tentatively TRBD2 (6 bases). CDR3 length: 13 amino acids. Germline CDR1 and CDR2: SEHNR and FQNEAQ (reference sequence). The CDR3 bases are TGTGCCAGCAGCTTAGGGGACTCCTCCGAGCAGTACTTC. It codes for CASSLGDSSEQYF.

J is TRBJ2-2 and V is TRBV2, with no clear D. Germline V gene sequence: CDR1 SNHLY, CDR2 FYNNEI. CDR3 length: 14 residues. Trimming shortened V by 6 bases and J by 0 bases, and 8 bases separated the two germline ends. CDR3 amino acids: CASRRQPNTGELFF. The DNA of the CDR3 is TGTGCCAGCAGGAGGCAGCCGAACACCGGGGAGCTGTTTTTT.

V and J are TRBV7-2 and TRBJ2-7; 7 bases line up with TRBD2. Germline values: CDR1 SGHTA, CDR2 FQGNSA. The V gene end was trimmed by 6 bases and the J gene end by 4 bases; junction bases not matched to a gene: 3. This CDR3 is 12 amino acids long. For the CDR3, the DNA is TGTGCCAGCAGGTGGGGGGGATACGAGCAGTACTTC. Translation gives CASRWGGYEQYF.

V usage is TRBV4-3 and J usage is TRBJ1-2, with 12 positions matching TRBD1. Germline loops: CDR1 LGHNA, CDR2 YSLEER. The CDR3 is 15 amino acids. V shed 4 bases and J 4 bases; nucleotides not matched to a gene: 4. The CDR3 sequence: CASSRGTGGSYGYTF. CDR3 sequence (DNA): TGCGCCAGCAGCCGGGGGACAGGGGGCAGCTATGGCTACACCTTC.

The rearrangement joins TRBV20-1 to TRBJ2-5; D might be TRBD1 (5 bases). The CDR3 has 12 amino acids. Trimming cost V 6 bases and J 5 bases, with 13 bases left between them. Germline CDR1 DFQATT, CDR2 SNEGSKA (reference sequence). CDR3 amino acids: CSAKSGLETQYF. CDR3 bases: TGCAGTGCCAAGTCAGGGTTGGAGACCCAGTACTTC.

The V gene is TRBV5-1, the J gene TRBJ2-2, with D perhaps matching TRBD1 (5 bases). V was trimmed by 4 bases and J by 5 bases, leaving 12 bases between them. The CDR3 covers 14 residues. Germline lookup yields CDR1 SGHRS and CDR2 YFSETQ. CDR3 region: CASSQGPRTGELFF. The CDR3 DNA sequence: TGCGCCAGCAGCCAGGGCCCGAGGACCGGGGAGCTGTTTTTT.

Worth noting for this clonotype: This clone may be a read error of a much larger clone one base away. This rearrangement joins TRBV11-2 to TRBJ1-2, with 7 bases lining up with TRBD1. With V trimmed by 5 bases and J by 8 bases, 8 bases remained unmatched. The CDR3 covers 13 residues. Germline V gene sequence: CDR1 SGHAT, CDR2 FQNNGV. The chain's CDR3 is CASSRQGVLGYTF. The CDR3 bases are TGTGCCAGCAGCCGACAGGGCGTTTTGGGCTACACCTTC.

Ten or more counts support this clonotype. J is TRBJ1-1 and V is TRBV2; 7 bases map to TRBD1. Germline V gene lookup returns CDR1 SNHLY and CDR2 FYNNEI. V shed 5 bases and J 3 bases; nucleotides not matched to a gene: 3. The CDR3 runs 13 residues. CDR3 protein: CASSRDRDTEAFF. DNA of the CDR3: TGTGCCAGCAGTCGAGACAGGGACACTGAAGCTTTCTTT.

This chain uses TRBV20-1 with TRBJ2-1; TRBD1 is a possible D gene (6 bases). Germline V gives CDR1 DFQATT, CDR2 SNEGSKA (reference sequence). V lost 0 bases and J lost 0, with 18 bases in between. CDR3 length: 18 residues. This CDR3 is CSARDFGTITSSYNEQFF. The CDR3 nucleotides are TGCAGTGCTAGAGATTTCGGGACAATTACAAGCTCCTACAATGAGCAGTTCTTC.

Comments on this clonotype: At one end the junction does not follow the germline gene, possibly because of a read error. The genes are TRBV7-7 and TRBJ2-1; perhaps TRBD1 as D (5 bases). The CDR3 covers 15 residues. The germline V gene encodes CDR1 SSHAT and CDR2 FNYEAQ (reference sequence). The CDR3 sequence: CASSLDTGLGNEQFF. The DNA for the CDR3 is TGTGCTAGCAGCTTAGACACAGGCCTTGGGAATGAGCAGTTCTTC.

This clonotype has a single count. This chain joins TRBV6-5 and TRBJ2-5; 9 nucleotides align to TRBD1. The CDR3 has 15 residues. With 0 bases clipped from V and 5 bases from J, the junction kept 4 bases outside the gene matches. From germline, CDR1 is MNHEY and CDR2 SVGAGI. The CDR3 loop reads CASSYSGTGRETQYF. In DNA form, the CDR3 reads TGTGCCAGCAGTTACTCTGGGACAGGGAGGGAGACCCAGTACTTC.

The count of this clonotype is one. CDR3 nucleotides: TGTGCCATCAGTGGGGACACCCCGCTACGGCAGTACTTC. Translated, it gives CAISGDTPLRQYF. The chain recombines TRBV10-3 with TRBJ2-4, with D perhaps TRBD1 (6 bases). This CDR3 has 13 residues. V was cut by 4 bases and J by 13 bases, with 17 bases left in between. Germline CDR1 and CDR2: ENHRY and SYGVKD.

This clonotype was found many times. The chain is built from TRBV7-2 and TRBJ2-5; 7 bases align to TRBD1. The CDR3 is 14 amino acids. The V gene end was trimmed by 5 bases and the J gene end by 4 bases; junction bases not matched to a gene: 7. The germline V gene encodes CDR1 SGHTA and CDR2 FQGNSA. CDR3 residues: CASSPTGAGETQYF. The CDR3 region has the DNA TGTGCCAGCAGCCCAACAGGGGCGGGAGAGACCCAGTACTTC.

Only a few counts were recorded for this clonotype. V and J are TRBV14 and TRBJ2-3, with D hard to call. V was clipped by 0 bases and J by 6 bases, with 19 bases between them. The CDR3 has 17 residues. CDR1 SGHDN and CDR2 FVKESK come from the germline V gene. Here the CDR3 DNA reads TGTGCCAGCAGCCAAGAAAGTTCGAGAGCCGCTGGGGATACGCAGTATTTT. The encoded protein is CASSQESSRAAGDTQYF.

V usage is TRBV12-3 or TRBV12-4 and J usage is TRBJ1-2, with D uncertain. This CDR3 has 14 amino acids. Trimming took 2 bases from V and 4 from J, leaving 11 bases between them. The CDR3 is CASSLPGLSYGYTF. The CDR3 coding sequence is TGTGCCAGCAGTTTACCCGGGTTGAGCTATGGCTACACCTTC.

The chain is built from TRBV7-3 and TRBJ2-5, with 12 bases that match TRBD2. The V and J ends lost 5 bases and 4 bases, in that order; junction bases with no gene match: 11. The CDR3 covers 17 residues. Germline CDR1 reads SGHTA; CDR2 reads FQGTGA. The CDR3 loop is CASSPLAGGLTGETQYF. The CDR3 nucleotides are TGTGCCAGCAGCCCTCTAGCGGGGGGGCTTACGGGAGAGACCCAGTACTTC.

This sequence joins TRBV5-1 and TRBJ2-1, with 12 bases fitting TRBD2. Germline V CDR1 and CDR2: SGHRS, YFSETQ. Germline trimming cut 4 bases from V and 2 bases from J; bases unmatched to any gene: 10. There are 18 residues in the CDR3. The CDR3 DNA follows: TGCGCCAGCAGCCCGGGCGCTAGCGGGAGGGCCGCCTACAATGAGCAGTTCTTC. It encodes CASSPGASGRAAYNEQFF.

The V call is TRBV20-1, the J call TRBJ1-6; the D gene is possibly TRBD1 (5 bases). The germline V gene has CDR1 DFQATT and CDR2 SNEGSKA (reference sequence). Trimming took off 6 bases at V and 5 bases at J, with 20 bases between the two ends. This CDR3 has 16 residues. CDR3 protein: CSAATGPNLNNSPLHF. The CDR3 bases are TGCAGTGCGGCAACGGGGCCCAACCTTAATAATTCACCCCTCCACTTT.

As regards this clonotype: A much larger clone lies a single base off, so this may be a read error. The J gene is TRBJ2-7, the V gene TRBV28; possible D gene TRBD2, 6 bases. V lost 8 bases to trimming and J lost 2 bases, with 19 bases between them. This CDR3 is 15 amino acids long. Per the germline V gene, CDR1 is MDHEN and CDR2 is SYDVKM. This CDR3 is CASRLVGPGAYEQYF. In nucleotides, the CDR3 is TGTGCCAGCCGCCTGGTAGGTCCGGGAGCCTACGAGCAGTACTTC.